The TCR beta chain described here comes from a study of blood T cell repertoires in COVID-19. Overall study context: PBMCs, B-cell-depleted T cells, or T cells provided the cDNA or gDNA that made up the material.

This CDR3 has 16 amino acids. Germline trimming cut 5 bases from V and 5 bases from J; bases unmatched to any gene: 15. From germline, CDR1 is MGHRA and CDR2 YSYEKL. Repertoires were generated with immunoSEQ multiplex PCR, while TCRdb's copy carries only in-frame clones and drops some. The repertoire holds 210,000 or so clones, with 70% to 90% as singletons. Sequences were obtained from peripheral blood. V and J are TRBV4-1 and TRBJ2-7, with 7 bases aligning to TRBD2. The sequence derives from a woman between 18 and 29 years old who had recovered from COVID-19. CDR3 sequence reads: CASSYLHSGLSNEQYF. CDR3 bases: TGCGCCAGCAGCTACCTACATTCGGGACTAAGCAACGAGCAGTACTTC.